There are a few counts of the clone carrying this T cell receptor beta chain. Its antigen remains unidentified. These data are taken from a study of response to subunit inactivated influenza vaccine. One entry per CDR3 protein results from TCRdb running MiXCR on the RT-PCR reads. This sample yields roughly 670,000 distinct CDR3 sequences, of which approximately 15% are seen a single time; about 7.6% belongs to the top ten. General observations from the study: Every seasonal influenza vaccination brings in few new T cells, the authors suggested.

This receptor was obtained from a man aged 45-65 years who received an inactivated influenza vaccine. The starting material was PBMCs from blood, obtained 14 to 15 days before vaccination.

CDR3 in amino acids: CAISGHRDSRWGDTF. The DNA for the CDR3 is TGTGCCATCAGCGGTCACCGGGACAGTCGCTGGGGAGACACCTTC. This chain links TRBV10-3 with TRBJ1-2; 7 bases are a match to TRBD1. The CDR3 has 15 residues. Germline CDR1 reads ENHRY; CDR2 reads SYGVKD. Losses at the gene ends were 6 bases for V and 12 bases for J; bases not matched to a gene: 19.